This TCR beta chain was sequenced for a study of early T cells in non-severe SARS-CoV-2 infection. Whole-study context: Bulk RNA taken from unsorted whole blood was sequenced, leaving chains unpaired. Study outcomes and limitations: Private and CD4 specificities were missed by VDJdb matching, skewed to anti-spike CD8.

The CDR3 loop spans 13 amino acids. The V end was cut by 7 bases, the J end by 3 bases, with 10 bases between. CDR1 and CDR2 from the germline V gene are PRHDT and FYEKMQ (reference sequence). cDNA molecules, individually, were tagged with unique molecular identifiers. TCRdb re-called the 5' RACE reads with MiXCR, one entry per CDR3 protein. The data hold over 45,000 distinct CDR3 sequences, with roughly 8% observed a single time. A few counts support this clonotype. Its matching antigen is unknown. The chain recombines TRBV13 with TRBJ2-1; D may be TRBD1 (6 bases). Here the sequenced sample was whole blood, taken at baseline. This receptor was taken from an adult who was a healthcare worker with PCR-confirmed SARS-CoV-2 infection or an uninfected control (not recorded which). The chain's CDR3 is CASKQGFYNEQFF. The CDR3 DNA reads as TGTGCCAGCAAACAGGGATTCTACAATGAGCAGTTCTTC.